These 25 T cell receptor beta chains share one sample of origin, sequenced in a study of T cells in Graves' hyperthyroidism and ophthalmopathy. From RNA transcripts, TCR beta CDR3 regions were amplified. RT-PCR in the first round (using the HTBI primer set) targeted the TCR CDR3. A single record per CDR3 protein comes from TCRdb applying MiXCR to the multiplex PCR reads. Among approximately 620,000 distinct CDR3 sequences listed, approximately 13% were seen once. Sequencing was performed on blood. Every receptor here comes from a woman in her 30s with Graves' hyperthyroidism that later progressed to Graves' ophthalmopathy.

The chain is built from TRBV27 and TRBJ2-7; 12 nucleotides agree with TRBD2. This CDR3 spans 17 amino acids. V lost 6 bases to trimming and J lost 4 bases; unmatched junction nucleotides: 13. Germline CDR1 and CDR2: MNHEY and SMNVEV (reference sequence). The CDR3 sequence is CASRPGLAGPTLYEQYF. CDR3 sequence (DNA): TGTGCCAGCAGGCCGGGACTAGCGGGCCCAACACTGTACGAGCAGTACTTC.

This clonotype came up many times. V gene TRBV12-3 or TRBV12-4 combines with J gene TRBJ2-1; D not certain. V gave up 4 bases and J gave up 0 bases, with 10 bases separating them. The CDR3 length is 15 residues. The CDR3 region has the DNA TGTGCCAGCAGTTCCCTACTGAGCTCCTACAATGAGCAGTTCTTC. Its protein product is CASSSLLSSYNEQFF.

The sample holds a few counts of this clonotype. The CDR3 sequence is CATSENREGYTF. The CDR3 DNA reads TGTGCCACCAGTGAAAACAGGGAAGGCTACACCTTC. The genes are TRBV24-1 and TRBJ1-2; D perhaps matches TRBD1 (6 bases). From germline, CDR1 is KGHDR and CDR2 SFDVKD. The CDR3 runs 12 residues. Trimming left V 4 bases short and J 8 bases short, with 10 bases between.

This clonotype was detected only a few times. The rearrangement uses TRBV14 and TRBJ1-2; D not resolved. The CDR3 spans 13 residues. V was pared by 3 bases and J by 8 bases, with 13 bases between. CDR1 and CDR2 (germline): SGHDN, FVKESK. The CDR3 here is CASSQANIGGYTF. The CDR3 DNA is TGTGCCAGCAGCCAGGCTAATATAGGAGGCTACACCTTC.

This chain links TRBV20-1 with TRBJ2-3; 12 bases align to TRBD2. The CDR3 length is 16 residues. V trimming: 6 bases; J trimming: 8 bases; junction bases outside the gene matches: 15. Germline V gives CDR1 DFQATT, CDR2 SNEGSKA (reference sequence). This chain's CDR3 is CSAPRRVASGRVTQYF. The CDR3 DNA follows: TGCAGTGCCCCCCGCAGGGTGGCTAGCGGGAGGGTTACGCAGTATTTT.

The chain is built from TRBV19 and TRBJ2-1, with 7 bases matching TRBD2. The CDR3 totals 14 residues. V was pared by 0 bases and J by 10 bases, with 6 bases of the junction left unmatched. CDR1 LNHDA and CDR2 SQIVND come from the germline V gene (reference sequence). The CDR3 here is CASSIDLGRIEQFF. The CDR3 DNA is TGTGCCAGTAGTATAGATCTCGGGAGGATCGAGCAGTTCTTC.

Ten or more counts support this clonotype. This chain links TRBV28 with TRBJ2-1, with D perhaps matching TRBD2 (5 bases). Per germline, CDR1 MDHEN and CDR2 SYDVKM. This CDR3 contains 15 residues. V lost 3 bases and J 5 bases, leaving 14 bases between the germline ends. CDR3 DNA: TGTGCCAGCAGTTTTGGAAGCGGAGGTCACAATGAGCAGTTCTTC. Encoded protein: CASSFGSGGHNEQFF.

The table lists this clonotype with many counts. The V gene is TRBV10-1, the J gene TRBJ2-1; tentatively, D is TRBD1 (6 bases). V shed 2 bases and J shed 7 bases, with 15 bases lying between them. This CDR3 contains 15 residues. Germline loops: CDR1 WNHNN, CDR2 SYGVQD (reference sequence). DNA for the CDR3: TGCGCCAGCAGTGAGAGGGCTAGTCAGGGGAATGAGCAGTTCTTC. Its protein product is CASSERASQGNEQFF.

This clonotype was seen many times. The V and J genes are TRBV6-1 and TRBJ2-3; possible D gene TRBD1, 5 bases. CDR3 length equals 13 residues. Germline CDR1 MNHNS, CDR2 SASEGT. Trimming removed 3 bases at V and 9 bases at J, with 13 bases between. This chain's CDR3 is CASSDGAVETQYF. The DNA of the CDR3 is TGTGCCAGCAGTGATGGGGCGGTCGAAACGCAGTATTTT.

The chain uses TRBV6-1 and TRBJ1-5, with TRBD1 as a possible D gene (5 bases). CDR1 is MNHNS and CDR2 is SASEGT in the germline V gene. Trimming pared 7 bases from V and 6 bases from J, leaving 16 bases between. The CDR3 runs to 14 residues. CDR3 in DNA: TGTGCCAGCATGCAGGGACTTCTTCGTCAGCCCCAGCATTTT. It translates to CASMQGLLRQPQHF.

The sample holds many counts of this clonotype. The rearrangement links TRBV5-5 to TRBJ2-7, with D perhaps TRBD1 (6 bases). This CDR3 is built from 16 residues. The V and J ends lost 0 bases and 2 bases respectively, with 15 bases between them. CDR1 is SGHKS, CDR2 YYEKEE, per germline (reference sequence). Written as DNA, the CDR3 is TGTGCCAGCAGCTTGGCCGGGGCAGGGGAGCCCTACGAGCAGTACTTC. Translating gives CASSLAGAGEPYEQYF.

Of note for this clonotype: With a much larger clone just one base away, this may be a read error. CDR3 bases: TGTGCCGGCAGTTTGGGGGACCCCGACGAGCAGTACTTC. Its protein product is CAGSLGDPDEQYF. J is TRBJ2-7 and V is TRBV12-3 or TRBV12-4; D may correspond to TRBD1 or TRBD2 (5 bases each). The CDR3 runs 13 residues.

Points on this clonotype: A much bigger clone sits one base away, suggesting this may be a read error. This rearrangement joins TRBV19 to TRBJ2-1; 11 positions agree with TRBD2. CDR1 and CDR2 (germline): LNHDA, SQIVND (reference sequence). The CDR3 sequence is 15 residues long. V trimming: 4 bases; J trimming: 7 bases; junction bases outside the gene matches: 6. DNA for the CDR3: TGTGCCAGTAGTACAACTAGCGGGAGAGTAAATGAGCAGTTCTTC. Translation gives CASSTTSGRVNEQFF.

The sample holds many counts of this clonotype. The CDR3 sequence is CASSPPAHTEAFF. CDR3 sequence (DNA): TGTGCCAGCTCACCACCGGCTCACACTGAAGCTTTCTTT. The V and J genes are TRBV18 and TRBJ1-1; D is unclear. Germline loops: CDR1 KGHSH, CDR2 LQKENI. Trimming pared 0 bases from V and 3 bases from J, leaving 5 bases between. The CDR3 loop spans 13 amino acids.

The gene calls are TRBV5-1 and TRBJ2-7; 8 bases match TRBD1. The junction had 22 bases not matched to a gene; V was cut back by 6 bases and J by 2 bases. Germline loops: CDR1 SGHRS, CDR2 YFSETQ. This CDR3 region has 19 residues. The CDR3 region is CASTRLSQGAIGATYEQYF. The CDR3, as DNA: TGCGCCAGCACCCGTTTAAGTCAGGGGGCGATCGGGGCAACCTACGAGCAGTACTTC.

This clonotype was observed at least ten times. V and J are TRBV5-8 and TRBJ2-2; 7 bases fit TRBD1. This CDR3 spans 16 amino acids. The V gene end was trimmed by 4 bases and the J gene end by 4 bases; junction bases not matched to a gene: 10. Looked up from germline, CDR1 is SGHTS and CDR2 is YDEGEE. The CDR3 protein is CASSGNRGGGTGELFF. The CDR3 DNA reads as TGTGCCAGCAGCGGAAACAGGGGCGGCGGCACCGGGGAGCTGTTTTTT.

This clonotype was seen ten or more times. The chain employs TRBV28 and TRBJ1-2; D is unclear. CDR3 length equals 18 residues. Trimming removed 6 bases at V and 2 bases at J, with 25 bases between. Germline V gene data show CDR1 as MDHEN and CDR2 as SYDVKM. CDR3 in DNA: TGTGCCAGCAGCCTACCCACCTCGGACGGAGCTCCGAACTATGGCTACACCTTC. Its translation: CASSLPTSDGAPNYGYTF.

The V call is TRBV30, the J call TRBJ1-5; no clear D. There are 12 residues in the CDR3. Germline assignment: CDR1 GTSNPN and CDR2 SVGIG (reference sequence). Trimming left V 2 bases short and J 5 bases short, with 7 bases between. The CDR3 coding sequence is TGTGCCTGGAGTCGCGTAGATCAGCCCCAGCATTTT. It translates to CAWSRVDQPQHF. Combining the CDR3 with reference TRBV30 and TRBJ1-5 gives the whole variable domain SQTIHQWPATLVQPVGSPLSLECTVEGTSNPNLYWYRQAAGRGLQLLFYSVGIGQISSEVPQNLSASRPQDRQFILSSKKLLLSDSGFYLCAWSRVDQPQHFGDGTRLSIL.

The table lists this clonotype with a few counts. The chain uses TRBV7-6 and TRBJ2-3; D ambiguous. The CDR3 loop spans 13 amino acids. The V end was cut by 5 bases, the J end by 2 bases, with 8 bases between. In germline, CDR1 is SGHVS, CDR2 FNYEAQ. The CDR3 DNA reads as TGTGCCAGCAGCGACGTCACCACAGATACGCAGTATTTT. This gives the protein CASSDVTTDTQYF.

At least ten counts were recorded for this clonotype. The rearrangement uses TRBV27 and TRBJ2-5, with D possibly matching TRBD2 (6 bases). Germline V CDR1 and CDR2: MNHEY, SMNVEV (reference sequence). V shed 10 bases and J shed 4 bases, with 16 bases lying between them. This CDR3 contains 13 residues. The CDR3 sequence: CATSGLGGETQYF. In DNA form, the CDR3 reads TGTGCCACCTCGGGCCTCGGGGGAGAGACCCAGTACTTC.

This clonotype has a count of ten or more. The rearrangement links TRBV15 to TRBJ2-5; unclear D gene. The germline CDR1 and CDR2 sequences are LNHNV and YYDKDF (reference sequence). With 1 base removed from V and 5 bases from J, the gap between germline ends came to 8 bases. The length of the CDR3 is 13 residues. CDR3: CATSRVQGETQYF. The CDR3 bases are TGTGCCACCAGCAGAGTACAAGGGGAGACCCAGTACTTC.

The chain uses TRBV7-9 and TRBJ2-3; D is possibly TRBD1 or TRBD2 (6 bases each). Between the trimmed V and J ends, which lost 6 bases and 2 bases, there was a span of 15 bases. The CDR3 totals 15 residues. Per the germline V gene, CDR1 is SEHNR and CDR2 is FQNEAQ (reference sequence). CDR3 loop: CASRTGGGHTDTQYF. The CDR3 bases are TGTGCCAGCAGGACTGGAGGGGGACACACAGATACGCAGTATTTT.

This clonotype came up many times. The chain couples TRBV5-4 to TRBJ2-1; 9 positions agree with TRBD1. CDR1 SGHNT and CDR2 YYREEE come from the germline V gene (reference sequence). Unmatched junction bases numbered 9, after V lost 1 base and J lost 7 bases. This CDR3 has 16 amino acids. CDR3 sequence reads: CASSLPGQGWANEQFF. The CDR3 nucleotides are TGTGCCAGCAGCTTGCCGGGACAGGGTTGGGCAAATGAGCAGTTCTTC.

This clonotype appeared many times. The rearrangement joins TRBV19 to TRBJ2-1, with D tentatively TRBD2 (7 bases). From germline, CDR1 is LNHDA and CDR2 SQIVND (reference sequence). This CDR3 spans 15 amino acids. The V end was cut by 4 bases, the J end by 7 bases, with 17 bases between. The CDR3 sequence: CASSTFGGRWNEQFF. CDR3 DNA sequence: TGTGCCAGTAGTACCTTCGGGGGGCGCTGGAATGAGCAGTTCTTC.

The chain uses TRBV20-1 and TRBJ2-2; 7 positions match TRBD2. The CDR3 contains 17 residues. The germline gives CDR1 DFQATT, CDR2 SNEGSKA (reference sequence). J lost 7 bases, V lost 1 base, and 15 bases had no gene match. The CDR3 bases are TGCAGTGCTAGAGGCTCGGAAGCGGGGAATAGGGGCGGGGAGCTGTTTTTT. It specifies CSARGSEAGNRGGELFF.